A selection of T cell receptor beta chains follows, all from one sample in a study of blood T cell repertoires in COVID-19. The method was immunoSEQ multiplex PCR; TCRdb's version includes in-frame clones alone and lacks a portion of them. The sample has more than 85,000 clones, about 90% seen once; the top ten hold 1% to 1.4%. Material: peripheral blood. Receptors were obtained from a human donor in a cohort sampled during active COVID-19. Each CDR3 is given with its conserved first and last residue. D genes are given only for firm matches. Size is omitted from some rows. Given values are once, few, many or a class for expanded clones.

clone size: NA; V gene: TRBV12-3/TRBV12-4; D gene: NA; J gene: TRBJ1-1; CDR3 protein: CASSLASEAFF; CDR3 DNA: TGTGCCAGCAGTTTAGCCAGTGAAGCTTTCTTT
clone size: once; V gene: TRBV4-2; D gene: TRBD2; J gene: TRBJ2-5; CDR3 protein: CASSQDGLAGGYQETQYF; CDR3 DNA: TGTGCCAGCAGCCAAGATGGACTAGCGGGAGGGTACCAAGAGACCCAGTACTTC
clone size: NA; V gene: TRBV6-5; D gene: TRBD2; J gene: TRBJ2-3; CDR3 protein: CASSSTPGLANTQYF; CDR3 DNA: TGTGCCAGCAGTTCGACGCCGGGACTAGCAAATACGCAGTATTTT
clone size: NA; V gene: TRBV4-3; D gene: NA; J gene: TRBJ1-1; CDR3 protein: CASSQDQRSRTEAFF; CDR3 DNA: TGCGCCAGCAGCCAAGATCAGAGGTCACGCACTGAAGCTTTCTTT
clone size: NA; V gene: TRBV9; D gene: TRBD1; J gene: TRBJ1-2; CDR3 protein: CASSGTGVDGYTF; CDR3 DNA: TGTGCCAGCAGCGGAACAGGGGTGGATGGCTACACCTTC
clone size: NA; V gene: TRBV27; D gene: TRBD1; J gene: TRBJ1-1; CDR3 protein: CVTTPWRTGGMTFF; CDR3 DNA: TGTGTCACAACCCCATGGCGGACAGGGGGCATGACTTTCTTT
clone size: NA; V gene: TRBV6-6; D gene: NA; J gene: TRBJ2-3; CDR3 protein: CASSLYGGTDTQYF; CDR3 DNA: TGTGCCAGCAGCCTCTATGGAGGCACAGATACGCAGTATTTT
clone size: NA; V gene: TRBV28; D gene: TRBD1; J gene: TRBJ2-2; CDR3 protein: CASSASSWTGLFSGELFF; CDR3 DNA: TGTGCCAGCAGCGCCTCCTCGTGGACAGGGCTTTTTTCCGGGGAGCTGTTTTTT
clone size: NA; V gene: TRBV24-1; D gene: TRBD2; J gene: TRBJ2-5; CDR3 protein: CATSGLAGSLETQYF; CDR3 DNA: TGTGCCACCAGTGGACTAGCGGGATCTTTGGAGACCCAGTACTTC
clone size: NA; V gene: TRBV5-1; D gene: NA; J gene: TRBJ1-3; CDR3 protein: CASSLSSRLSGNTIYF; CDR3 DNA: TGCGCCAGCAGCTTGTCAAGCAGGCTCTCTGGAAACACCATATATTTT
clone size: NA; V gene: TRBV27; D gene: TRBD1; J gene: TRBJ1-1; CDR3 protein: CASSPRPTGLNTEAFF; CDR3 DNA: TGTGCCAGCAGTCCGCGCCCGACAGGGTTGAACACTGAAGCTTTCTTT
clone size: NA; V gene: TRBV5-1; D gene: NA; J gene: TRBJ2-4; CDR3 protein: CASSSAPPGRGESRAKNIQYF; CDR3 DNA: TGCGCCAGCAGCTCCGCTCCGCCGGGCAGGGGGGAAAGCCGAGCCAAAAACATTCAGTACTTC
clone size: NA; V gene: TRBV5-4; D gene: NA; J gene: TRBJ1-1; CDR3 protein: CASSLGGRDTEAFF; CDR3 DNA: TGTGCCAGCAGCTTGGGTGGGCGGGACACTGAAGCTTTCTTT
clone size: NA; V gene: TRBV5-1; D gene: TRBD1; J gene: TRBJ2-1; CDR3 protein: CASSNLGQGRYYNEQFF; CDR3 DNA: TGCGCCAGCAGCAACCTCGGACAGGGAAGGTACTACAATGAGCAGTTCTTC
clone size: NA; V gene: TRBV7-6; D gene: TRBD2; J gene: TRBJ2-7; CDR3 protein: CASSLGASGSSEQYF; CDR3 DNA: TGTGCCAGCAGCTTAGGGGCTAGCGGGAGTTCCGAGCAGTACTTC
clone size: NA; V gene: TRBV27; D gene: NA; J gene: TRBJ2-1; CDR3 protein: CASSFSLYNEQFF; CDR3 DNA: TGTGCCAGCAGTTTTTCCTTATACAATGAGCAGTTCTTC